The text below deals with one TCR beta chain. Its binding antigen is unknown. Base-call qualities are not available, and no considerably larger clone is one nucleotide away. This sample was included in a study of CD8+ T cells in alopecia areata (dated by TCRdb to the late 2010s). In the study overall: In both human patients and the C3H/HeJ mouse model, the study applied high-throughput TCRbeta sequencing to look at T cell clonal expansion in alopecia areata. TCRbeta CDR3 regions were amplified by immunoSEQ multiplex PCR using 35 Vbeta forward and 13 Jbeta reverse primers. The RNA source kit depended on sample type: the PAXgene miRNA kit for fixed scalp, the miRNeasy kit for PBMCs, and the RNeasy kit for mouse skin. Clonality in the scalp was compared among normal scalp (n=4), patchy alopecia areata scalp (n=8), and alopecia totalis/universalis scalp (n=8). On the human side, TCRbeta sequencing was run on scalp tissue and on sorted CD4+ and CD8+ peripheral blood T cells from healthy controls and from alopecia areata patients with either patchy or totalis/universalis disease. Paper-wide results and their limitations: Compared with mice, TCR sequences shared between patients were less clear, possibly partly because of HLA diversity across the patient population. Unlike mouse skin, where gammadelta T cells dominate, normal human skin contains resident alphabeta T cells that get sequenced too, which complicates analysis of the scalp TCR repertoire. Lesional scalp, especially in alopecia totalis/universalis, showed higher clonality and more expanded CD8+ clones than normal scalp, suggesting antigenic drive.

PBMCs were isolated by density centrifugation and stained for CD3, CD4 and CD8, after which CD4+ and CD8+ T cells were sorted on a FACSAria. Scalp biopsies and blood samples were provided by unaffected controls. The protocol used for the library was the immunoSEQ multiplex PCR assay. To provide template for TCR sequencing, every sample had RNA extracted and reverse transcribed into cDNA. First-strand cDNA was synthesized with SuperScript III using a 2:1 mix of oligo-dT and random hexamers. A synthetic immune receptor repertoire was used to gauge amplification bias, and whatever bias remained was removed computationally. The paper's processing steps were these. After raw reads were preprocessed to remove errors, the CDR3 was defined following IMGT conventions as running from the conserved cysteine to phenylalanine. Clonality was computed by normalizing Shannon entropy by log2 of the number of productive unique TCRs and subtracting the result from 1. CD4 or CD8 identity of scalp clones was inferred by cross-referencing scalp TCRbeta sequences with sorted blood CD4 and CD8 repertoires. The source is immuneACCESS, and TCRdb retained only in-frame sequences with V and J called. Part of the clones is not carried over; for the studies checked, unresolved V genes explain less than half of this, and the remainder is unexplained. V and J calls and clone size are copied from that table; D and trimming were computed from the DNA. The sample table shows some 150,000 clones, and approximately 60% are seen once. Clones ranked in the top ten supply 36% of the sample.

The V end loses 0 bases and the J end loses 2 bases, and a stretch of 8 bases separates them. The CDR3 spans 15 residues, from the cysteine through the phenylalanine. The read is trimmed to its CDR3 DNA, 45 bases read in frame from base 1. This clonotype was obtained from a human donor in good health. The sequencing input was CD8+ T cells sorted from blood. The rearrangement combines TRBV23-1 with TRBJ1-5; D gene: possibly TRBD1, on 6 matching bases. TRBV23-1 is an ORF for which the function is uncertain. The CDR3 protein sequence reads: CASSQSPGGNQPQHF. The DNA sequence is as follows: TGCGCCAGCAGTCAATCGCCAGGGGGCAATCAGCCCCAGCATTTT.